These T cell receptor beta chains were read from a single sample in a study of naive and memory T cell subsets. TCRdb reprocessed the UMI-ligation and nested PCR reads with MiXCR, giving one entry per CDR3 protein. The repertoire includes roughly 100,000 distinct CDR3 sequences, about 14% of them detected once, and around 2.7% sits in the top ten. Sequencing input: naive CD8+ T cells from blood. These receptors originate from a human donor in good health. Both conserved end residues are part of each CDR3. A D gene is named only where the DNA matches it firmly. Expanded clones get a size class; other rows say once, few or many, or leave the size out.

j_call	clone_size	v_call	d_call	cdr3_nt	cdr3_aa
TRBJ1-5	few	TRBV7-9	-	TGTGCCAGCAGCGTACTTGACCCATCAGAGCAGCCCCAGCATTTT	CASSVLDPSEQPQHF
TRBJ2-3	-	TRBV5-6	TRBD1	TGTGCCAGCAGCTTGGCGGGGACAGAGATGAGATATTTT	CASSLAGTEMRYF
TRBJ2-7	few	TRBV21-1	-	TGTGCCAGCAGCGGACGGACTAGCGGAAGCCCCTACGAGCAGTACTTC	CASSGRTSGSPYEQYF
TRBJ1-5	many	TRBV12-3/TRBV12-4	-	TGTGCCAGCAGTGGGGGGGGTGGTCTCCATCAGCCCCAGCATTTT	CASSGGGGLHQPQHF
TRBJ1-2	many	TRBV27	-	TGTGCCATTAGGAAGCCGTGGGGTAGTTACACCTTC	CAIRKPWGSYTF
TRBJ2-3	few	TRBV6-2/TRBV6-3	-	TGTGCCAGCAGACAGTCGCCCGGCACAGATACGCAGTATTTT	CASRQSPGTDTQYF
TRBJ1-1	-	TRBV6-1	-	TGTGCCAGCAGTGACTCTGGAGGGTGGTCGGTGAACACTGAAGCTTTCTTT	CASSDSGGWSVNTEAFF
TRBJ2-1	many	TRBV5-1	-	TGCGCCAGCAGCTTGGAAGTGGGGAAGGGTGAGCAGTTCTTC	CASSLEVGKGEQFF
TRBJ2-1	-	TRBV7-3	-	TGTGCCAGCAGCTCCTCCCACTCCTCCTACAATGAGCAGTTCTTC	CASSSSHSSYNEQFF
TRBJ2-1	-	TRBV12-3/TRBV12-4	-	TGTGCCAGCAGCATAGGAGTCGTTGAGCAGTTCTTC	CASSIGVVEQFF
TRBJ2-3	few	TRBV25-1	TRBD1	TGTGCCAGCAGTGCCCAACAGGGGGTGGTTTCGCAGTATTTT	CASSAQQGVVSQYF
TRBJ2-2	-	TRBV9	TRBD1	TGTGCCAGCAGCGATAGACAGGGCAGGGGAACCGGGGAGCTGTTTTTT	CASSDRQGRGTGELFF
TRBJ2-1	many	TRBV12-5	-	TGTGCTAGTGGTTTGTGGTTATTTAACTCCTACAATGAGCAGTTCTTC	CASGLWLFNSYNEQFF
TRBJ2-7	-	TRBV11-3	TRBD1	TGTGCCAGCAGCTTAGAGGGACAGGGCCGCTACGAGCAGTACTTC	CASSLEGQGRYEQYF
TRBJ2-2	-	TRBV27	-	TGTGCCAGCAGTTACCCGGGAGGGGAGCTGTTTTTT	CASSYPGGELFF
TRBJ2-7	-	TRBV5-5	TRBD2	TGTGCCAGCAGCTTGGAACGGGAGGGTACCTACGAGCAGTACTTC	CASSLEREGTYEQYF
TRBJ2-3	few	TRBV12-3/TRBV12-4	-	TGTGCCAGCAGTTTCGACCCAGATACGCAGTATTTT	CASSFDPDTQYF
TRBJ2-7	few	TRBV20-1	TRBD1	TGCAGTGCTAGAGATGGGGGACAGGGAACGAACGAGCAGTACTTC	CSARDGGQGTNEQYF
TRBJ1-2	-	TRBV7-9	-	TGTGCCAGCAGCTTAGTGGGGAACTATGGCTACACCTTC	CASSLVGNYGYTF
TRBJ2-1	many	TRBV5-5	TRBD2	TGTGCCAGCATTCTAACGGGAGGTTCCTACAATGAGCAGTTCTTC	CASILTGGSYNEQFF
TRBJ2-7	-	TRBV7-9	TRBD1	TGTGCCAGCAGCGCAACAGGGGTCATTGACTACGAGCAGTACTTC	CASSATGVIDYEQYF
TRBJ1-1	-	TRBV3-1	-	TGTGCCAGCAGCCAATCACTGGCTGAAGCTTTCTTT	CASSQSLAEAFF
TRBJ2-7	-	TRBV4-1	-	TGCGCCAGTAGCCAGGGCGAGGTCTACGAGCAGTACTTC	CASSQGEVYEQYF
TRBJ2-7	few	TRBV5-6	-	TGTGCCAGCAGCTTGGGTCAGGGTAGGTACGAGCAGTACTTC	CASSLGQGRYEQYF
TRBJ2-3	-	TRBV5-6	TRBD1	TGTGCCAGCAGCTTGGCTCTGGACAGGTACACAGATACGCAGTATTTT	CASSLALDRYTDTQYF
TRBJ2-5	-	TRBV29-1	TRBD1	TGCAGCGTTAGGACAGGTCCACCTGGGACCCAGTACTTC	CSVRTGPPGTQYF
TRBJ2-1	-	TRBV7-9	TRBD2	TGTGCCAGCCTTTTAAGGACTAGCGGGAGAGACAATGAGCAGTTCTTC	CASLLRTSGRDNEQFF
TRBJ2-1	few	TRBV19	-	TGTGCCAGTACCCCAGTAGGAGGCAATGAGCAGTTCTTC	CASTPVGGNEQFF
TRBJ2-7	-	TRBV20-1	-	TGCAGTGCTAGACCACCGTTGAGCTCCTACGAGCAGTACTTC	CSARPPLSSYEQYF
TRBJ2-7	few	TRBV29-1	TRBD1	TGCAGCGTTGATTCGGGACAGGGGGTCTACGAGCAGTACTTC	CSVDSGQGVYEQYF
TRBJ1-5	-	TRBV5-5	-	TGTGCCAGCAGCTTGTCCGACAGCCACTTTAATCAGCCCCAGCATTTT	CASSLSDSHFNQPQHF
TRBJ1-2	-	TRBV27	-	TGTGCCAGCAGTTTGTCTCAGGGCACCCACCCAGATGGCTACACCTTC	CASSLSQGTHPDGYTF
TRBJ2-3	-	TRBV7-6	-	TGTGCCAGCAGCCACATGAGAAGTCCAGGCACAGATACGCAGTATTTT	CASSHMRSPGTDTQYF
TRBJ1-3	many	TRBV4-3	-	TGCGCCAGCAGCCAAGATTTGGGCAGCTCTGGAAACACCATATATTTT	CASSQDLGSSGNTIYF
TRBJ2-3	-	TRBV10-3	-	TGTGCCATCAGTCGAAGAGGGGAGACAGATACGCAGTATTTT	CAISRRGETDTQYF
TRBJ1-1	-	TRBV29-1	TRBD1	TGCAGCGGAGGGGACAGGAACACTGAAGCTTTCTTT	CSGGDRNTEAFF
TRBJ1-1	-	TRBV6-4	-	TGTGCCAGCAGGGACGGGAACACTGAAGCTTTCTTT	CASRDGNTEAFF
TRBJ1-6	many	TRBV19	-	TGTGCCAGTAGGTCCGGGTCCAACTTTAATTCACCCCTCCACTTT	CASRSGSNFNSPLHF
TRBJ1-2	many	TRBV15	-	TGTGCCACCAGTGTAGGTTCAGAGGAGAGCACCTTC	CATSVGSEESTF
TRBJ1-1	few	TRBV10-3	-	TGTGCCATCTCCGCGGCCTCCTTAAACACTGAAGCTTTCTTT	CAISAASLNTEAFF
TRBJ2-1	few	TRBV5-1	-	TGCGCCAGCAGCTTGGGCTACAGCTCCTACAATGAGCAGTTCTTC	CASSLGYSSYNEQFF
TRBJ2-7	-	TRBV28	TRBD1	TGTGCCAGCAGCCCTCAGTGGATACAGGGGACCTACGAGCAGTACTTC	CASSPQWIQGTYEQYF
TRBJ2-1	-	TRBV5-4	TRBD2	TGTGCCAGCAGCTTGGACCGCGGGAGTGGCTATGAGCAGTTCTTC	CASSLDRGSGYEQFF
TRBJ1-5	-	TRBV20-1	-	TGCAGTGCTAGAGATAGAAAAAGGGGCGGGGGTCAGCCCCAGCATTTT	CSARDRKRGGGQPQHF
TRBJ1-5	few	TRBV12-3/TRBV12-4	-	TGTGCCAGCAGTTTATCGGGAAAGGATAATCAGCCCCAGCATTTT	CASSLSGKDNQPQHF
TRBJ2-7	many	TRBV19	TRBD1	TGTGCCAGTAGTCCTGGACAGGGGGTGTACGAGCAGTACTTC	CASSPGQGVYEQYF
TRBJ1-1	-	TRBV4-3	-	TGCGCCAGCAGCCCACGGATAGGGCAAGCGGCTTTCTTT	CASSPRIGQAAFF
TRBJ2-1	-	TRBV12-3/TRBV12-4	-	TGTGCCAGCAGTTTAACTAATCCCTACAATGAGCAGTTCTTC	CASSLTNPYNEQFF
TRBJ2-7	-	TRBV13	-	TGTGCCAGCAGCTTAGAAGGGGGTCGGGAGCAGTACTTC	CASSLEGGREQYF
TRBJ2-1	-	TRBV7-9	-	TGTGCCAGCAGCTTAGTTCGAAATGAGCAGTTCTTC	CASSLVRNEQFF
TRBJ2-3	few	TRBV24-1	TRBD1	TGTGCCACCAGGAAGGGACAGCGTCAGGATACGCAGTATTTT	CATRKGQRQDTQYF
TRBJ2-1	-	TRBV7-9	TRBD2	TGTGCCAGCAGCTCCGGGGGGGGGATTGAGCAGTTCTTC	CASSSGGGIEQFF
TRBJ1-4	many	TRBV19	TRBD1	TGTGCCAGTACCCGACAGGGTGGAAATGAAAAACTGTTTTTT	CASTRQGGNEKLFF
TRBJ2-1	-	TRBV4-3	-	TGCGCCAGCAGCCAAGATGCGGGTAGCTCCTACAATGAGCAGTTCTTC	CASSQDAGSSYNEQFF
TRBJ2-1	many	TRBV20-1	TRBD2	TGCAGTGCTCAGACCTCGGGAGGGCTGTACAATGAGCAGTTCTTC	CSAQTSGGLYNEQFF
TRBJ2-3	few	TRBV25-1	-	TGTGCCAGCAGTGAATCTGGGTACACAGATACGCAGTATTTT	CASSESGYTDTQYF
TRBJ2-7	-	TRBV5-6	-	TGTGCCAGCAGCCAACGGGACAAAGTCTACGAGCAGTACTTC	CASSQRDKVYEQYF
TRBJ1-2	few	TRBV29-1	-	TGCAGCGTTGATCCGGGGGACTATGGCTACACCTTC	CSVDPGDYGYTF
TRBJ1-1	-	TRBV19	TRBD1	TGTGCCAGTACGCCGGGACAGAAGAATAGTATGAACACTGAAGCTTTCTTT	CASTPGQKNSMNTEAFF